The clone carrying this T cell receptor beta chain occurred a few times. Its antigen is unidentified. The record originates from a study of beta chain features in type 1 diabetes. The CDR3 totals 15 residues. V was trimmed by 0 bases and J by 5 bases, leaving 13 bases between them. Per germline, CDR1 KGHSH and CDR2 LQKENI. Expressed TCRB transcripts got sequenced, as all isolated RNA was reverse transcribed. Clones were sequenced by immunoSEQ multiplex PCR, and TCRdb holds only the in-frame ones, with some missing. The sample carries 150,000 or so clones, about 9.1% recorded once. Study results and limitations: For patients and controls alike, PCR might favor shorter templates to the same degree.

This chain uses TRBV18 with TRBJ1-1, with a weak D call TRBD1 (5 bases). Sequences were obtained from central memory CD4+ T cells from blood. The clonotype was recovered from a woman aged 40 to 50 in good health. CDR3 region: CASSPPWGVRTEAFF. The CDR3 DNA is TGTGCCAGCTCACCACCGTGGGGGGTGAGGACTGAAGCTTTCTTT.